This T cell receptor (beta chain) was sequenced during a study of cytotoxic CD8 clonotypes in ibrutinib-treated CLL. As regards this clone: The target antigen is unknown.

Study-wide results and limits: Sampling time points were not equivalent between sustained-remission and progressing patients.

T cells were sequenced at a targeted depth of 1 in 200,000 to 1 in 1 million. The protocol was immunoSEQ multiplex PCR, while the TCRdb copy is restricted to in-frame clones and leaves out a portion. This table has about 300,000 clones, 67% appearing once. CDR1 is ENHRY and CDR2 is SYGVKD in the germline V gene. V was pared by 6 bases and J by 8 bases, with 10 bases between. This CDR3 contains 11 residues. This clonotype was obtained from a human donor with chronic lymphocytic leukemia. The gene calls are TRBV10-3 and TRBJ1-1; D gene unclear. The sample in question was PBMCs, obtained after 36 months of ibrutinib treatment. CDR3 DNA: TGTGCCATCAGGAATGGTCGGGAAGCTTTCTTT. Protein: CAIRNGREAFF.